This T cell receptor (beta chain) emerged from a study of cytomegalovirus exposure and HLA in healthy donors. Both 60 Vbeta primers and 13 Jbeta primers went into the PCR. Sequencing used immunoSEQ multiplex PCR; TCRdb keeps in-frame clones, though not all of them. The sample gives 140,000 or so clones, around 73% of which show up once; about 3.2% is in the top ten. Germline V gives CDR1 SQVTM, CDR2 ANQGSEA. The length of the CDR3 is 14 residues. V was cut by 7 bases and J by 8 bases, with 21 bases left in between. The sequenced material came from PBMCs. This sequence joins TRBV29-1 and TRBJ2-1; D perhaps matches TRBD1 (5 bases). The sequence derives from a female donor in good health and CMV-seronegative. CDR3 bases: TGCAGCGCTACCTCGCGCACAGGTTTCGATGAGCAGTTCTTC. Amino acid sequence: CSATSRTGFDEQFF.